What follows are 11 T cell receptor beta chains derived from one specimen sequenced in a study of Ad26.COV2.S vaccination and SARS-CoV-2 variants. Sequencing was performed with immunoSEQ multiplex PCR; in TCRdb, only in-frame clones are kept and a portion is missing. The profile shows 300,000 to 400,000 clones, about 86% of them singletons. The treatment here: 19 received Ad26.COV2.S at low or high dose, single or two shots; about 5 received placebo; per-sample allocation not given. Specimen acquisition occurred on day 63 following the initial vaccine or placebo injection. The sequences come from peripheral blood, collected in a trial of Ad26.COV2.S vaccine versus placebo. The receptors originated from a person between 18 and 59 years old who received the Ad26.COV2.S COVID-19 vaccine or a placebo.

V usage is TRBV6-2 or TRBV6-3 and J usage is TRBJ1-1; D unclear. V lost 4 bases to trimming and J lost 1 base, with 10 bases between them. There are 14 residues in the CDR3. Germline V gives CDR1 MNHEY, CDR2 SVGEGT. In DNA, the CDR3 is TGTGCCAGCAGTTTCGACGGAGGGAACACTGAAGCTTTCTTT. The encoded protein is CASSFDGGNTEAFF.

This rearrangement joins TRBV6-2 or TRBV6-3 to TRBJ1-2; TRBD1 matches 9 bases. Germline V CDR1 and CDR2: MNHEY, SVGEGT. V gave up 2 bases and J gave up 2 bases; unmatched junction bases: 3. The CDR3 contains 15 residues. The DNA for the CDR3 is TGTGCCAGCAGTTACCCCGGGACAGGGAACTATGGCTACACCTTC. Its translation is CASSYPGTGNYGYTF.

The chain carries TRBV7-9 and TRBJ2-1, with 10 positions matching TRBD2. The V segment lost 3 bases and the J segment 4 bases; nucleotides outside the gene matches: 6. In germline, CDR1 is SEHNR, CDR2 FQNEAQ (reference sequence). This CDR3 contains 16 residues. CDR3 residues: CASSFDSGGAYNEQFF. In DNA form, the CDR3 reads TGTGCCAGCAGCTTCGACAGCGGGGGGGCGTACAATGAGCAGTTCTTC.

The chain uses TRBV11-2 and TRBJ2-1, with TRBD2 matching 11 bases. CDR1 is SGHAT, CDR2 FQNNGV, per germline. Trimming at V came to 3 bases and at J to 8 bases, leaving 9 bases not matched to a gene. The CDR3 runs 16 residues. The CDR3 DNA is TGTGCCAGCAGCTTTGCTCTAGCGGGGGGCAGAGATGAGCAGTTCTTC. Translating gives CASSFALAGGRDEQFF. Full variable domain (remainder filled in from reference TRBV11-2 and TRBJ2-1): EAGVAQSPRYKIIEKRQSVAFWCNPISGHATLYWYQQILGQGPKLLIQFQNNGVVDDSQLPKDRFSAERLKGVDSTLKIQPAKLEDSAVYLCASSFALAGGRDEQFFGPGTRLTVL.

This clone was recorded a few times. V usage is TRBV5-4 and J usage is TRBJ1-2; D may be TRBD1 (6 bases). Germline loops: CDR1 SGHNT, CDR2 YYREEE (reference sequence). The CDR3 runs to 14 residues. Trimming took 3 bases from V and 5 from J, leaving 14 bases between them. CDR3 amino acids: CASSSPQGEYGYTF. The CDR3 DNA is TGTGCCAGCAGCTCTCCACAGGGCGAGTATGGCTACACCTTC.

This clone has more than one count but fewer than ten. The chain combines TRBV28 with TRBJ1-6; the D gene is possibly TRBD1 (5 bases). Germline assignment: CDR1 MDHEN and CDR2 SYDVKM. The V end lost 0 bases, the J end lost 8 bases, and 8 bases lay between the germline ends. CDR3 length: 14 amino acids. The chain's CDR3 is CASSLWTGDSPLHF. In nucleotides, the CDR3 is TGTGCCAGCAGTTTATGGACGGGGGATTCACCCCTCCACTTT.

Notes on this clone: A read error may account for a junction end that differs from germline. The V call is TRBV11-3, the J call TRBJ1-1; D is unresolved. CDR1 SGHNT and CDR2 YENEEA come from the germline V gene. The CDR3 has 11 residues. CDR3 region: CASGTDQNLEF. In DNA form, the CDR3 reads TGTGCCAGCGGAACCGACCAAAACCTCGAATTT.

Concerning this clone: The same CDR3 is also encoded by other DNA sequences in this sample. The CDR3: CASSIRRDTEAFF. In DNA, the CDR3 is TGTGCCAGTAGTATCCGTCGGGACACTGAAGCTTTCTTT. The chain links TRBV19 to TRBJ1-1, with unresolved D. Germline V CDR1 and CDR2: LNHDA, SQIVND (reference sequence). V lost 3 bases to trimming and J lost 3 bases, with 8 bases between them. This CDR3 has 13 amino acids.

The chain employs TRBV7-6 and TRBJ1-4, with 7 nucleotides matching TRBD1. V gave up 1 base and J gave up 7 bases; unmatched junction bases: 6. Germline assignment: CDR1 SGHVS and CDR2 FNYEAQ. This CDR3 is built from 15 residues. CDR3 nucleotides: TGTGCCAGCAGCTTAGGAGGGGGCAAGAGTGAAAAACTGTTTTTT. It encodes CASSLGGGKSEKLFF.

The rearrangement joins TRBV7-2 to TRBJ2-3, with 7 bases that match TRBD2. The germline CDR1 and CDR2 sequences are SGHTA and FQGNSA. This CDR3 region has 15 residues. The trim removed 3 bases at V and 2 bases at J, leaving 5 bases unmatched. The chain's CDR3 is CASSFGGTYTDTQYF. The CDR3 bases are TGTGCCAGCAGCTTCGGGGGGACCTACACAGATACGCAGTATTTT.

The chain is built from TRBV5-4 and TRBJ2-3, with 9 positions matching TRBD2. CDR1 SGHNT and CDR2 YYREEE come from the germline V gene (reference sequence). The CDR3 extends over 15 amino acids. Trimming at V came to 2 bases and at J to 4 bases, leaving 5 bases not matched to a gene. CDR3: CASSFPAGGSDTQYF. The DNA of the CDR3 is TGTGCCAGCAGCTTTCCGGCGGGGGGGTCAGATACGCAGTATTTT. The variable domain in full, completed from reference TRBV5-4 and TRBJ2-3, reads ETGVTQSPTHLIKTRGQQVTLRCSSQSGHNTVSWYQQALGQGPQFIFQYYREEENGRGNFPPRFSGLQFPNYSSELNVNALELDDSALYLCASSFPAGGSDTQYFGPGTRLTVL.